Listed below are T cell receptor beta chains from one sample, sequenced in a study of blood T cell repertoires in COVID-19. Some clones are missing from TCRdb's copy, which holds only in-frame ones; the method was immunoSEQ multiplex PCR. The sample carries some 83,000 clones, more than 70% recorded once. Sequencing was done on a sample of peripheral blood. The receptors were gathered from a woman over 75 with acute or convalescent COVID-19. Both conserved end residues are part of each CDR3. A D gene is named only where the DNA matches it firmly. Clone size, where shown, is once, few, many, or a class for clones that have expanded.

NA	TRBJ1-2	TRBV2	TRBD1	CASRRDRGFDGYTF	TGTGCCAGCAGAAGGGACAGGGGCTTCGATGGCTACACCTTC
NA	TRBJ1-2	TRBV6-5	TRBD1	CASSADRGRGYTF	TGTGCCAGCAGCGCCGACAGGGGGCGCGGCTACACCTTC
few	TRBJ1-2	TRBV29-1	NA	CSGQGGDYGYTF	TGCAGCGGTCAGGGAGGGGACTATGGCTACACCTTC
few	TRBJ2-7	TRBV3-1/TRBV3-2	TRBD2	CASSQCGGASSYEQYF	TGTGCCAGCAGCCAGTGCGGGGGGGCAAGCTCCTACGAGCAGTACTTC
many	TRBJ1-2	TRBV7-9	NA	CASSLAPAADGYTF	TGTGCCAGCAGCTTAGCACCCGCGGCCGATGGCTACACCTTC
NA	TRBJ2-3	TRBV3-1/TRBV3-2	NA	CASSQSGLSTDTQYF	TGTGCCAGCAGCCAATCGGGACTGAGCACAGATACGCAGTATTTT
NA	TRBJ1-2	TRBV9	NA	CASTLGGNYGYTF	TGTGCCAGCACCCTGGGAGGGAACTATGGCTACACCTTC
once	TRBJ1-2	TRBV7-2	NA	CASSPSWSGYTF	TGTGCCAGCAGCCCTTCTTGGAGCGGCTACACCTTC
NA	TRBJ1-2	TRBV6-5	NA	CASSYGPGALGYTF	TGTGCCAGCAGTTACGGTCCAGGGGCCTTAGGCTACACCTTC
NA	TRBJ2-3	TRBV30	NA	CAWTVWGVSTDTQYF	TGTGCCTGGACCGTCTGGGGGGTCAGCACAGATACGCAGTATTTT
NA	TRBJ1-2	TRBV29-1	NA	CSVLGSRGAPGYTF	TGCAGCGTTTTAGGTTCACGGGGGGCCCCTGGCTACACCTTC
once	TRBJ1-1	TRBV28	TRBD1	CASSPTGDTTEAFF	TGTGCCAGCAGCCCCACAGGGGATACCACTGAAGCTTTCTTT
many	TRBJ1-4	TRBV6-2/TRBV6-3	NA	CASSYSFGARGRGLTNEKLFF	TGTGCCAGCAGTTACTCGTTCGGGGCCAGGGGAAGAGGTCTGACTAATGAAAAACTGTTTTTT
few	TRBJ2-2	TRBV29-1	TRBD1	CSFRTGGIGELFF	TGCAGCTTCAGGACAGGGGGTATCGGGGAGCTGTTTTTT
NA	TRBJ1-3	TRBV9	TRBD1	CASSVSGTGAGNTIYF	TGTGCCAGCAGCGTATCCGGGACAGGGGCTGGAAACACCATATATTTT
NA	TRBJ1-4	TRBV6-2/TRBV6-3	NA	CASSYSIRDTSEKLFF	TGTGCCAGCAGTTACTCGATCAGGGACACTTCCGAAAAACTGTTTTTT
NA	TRBJ1-2	TRBV10-3	TRBD1	CAATGTAYGYTF	TGTGCCGCCACCGGGACAGCCTATGGCTACACCTTC
NA	TRBJ2-1	TRBV6-2/TRBV6-3	TRBD2	CASSSSGGPANEQFF	TGTGCCAGCAGTTCATCGGGGGGGCCGGCCAATGAGCAGTTCTTC
few	TRBJ2-1	TRBV10-3	NA	CAIRYSDIYNEQFF	TGTGCCATCAGATACTCGGACATCTACAATGAGCAGTTCTTC
few	TRBJ1-1	TRBV3-1/TRBV3-2	NA	CASSQGTGFGSAEAFF	TGTGCCAGCAGCCAAGGGACTGGGTTTGGGAGTGCTGAAGCTTTCTTT
NA	TRBJ2-5	TRBV7-3	TRBD1	CASSLGQGETQYF	TGTGCCAGCAGCCTGGGACAGGGAGAGACCCAGTACTTC
NA	TRBJ2-7	TRBV6-1	TRBD1	CASSEAEGAQEQYF	TGTGCCAGCAGTGAAGCAGAGGGGGCTCAAGAGCAGTACTTC
NA	TRBJ1-1	TRBV19	NA	CASRVGASDTEAFF	TGTGCCAGTAGAGTTGGGGCCAGCGACACTGAAGCTTTCTTT
NA	TRBJ1-6	TRBV4-3	NA	CASSQDSQGYSPLHF	TGCGCCAGCAGCCAAGATTCGCAGGGCTATTCACCCCTCCACTTT
NA	TRBJ1-2	TRBV5-1	NA	CASSLRDTGLYGYTF	TGCGCCAGCAGCTTGCGGGACACCGGCCTCTATGGCTACACCTTC
NA	TRBJ2-7	TRBV19	NA	CASSIARGLTYEQYF	TGTGCCAGTAGTATAGCTCGGGGATTGACCTACGAGCAGTACTTC
few	TRBJ1-1	TRBV20-1	NA	CSASLTSRGTEAFF	TGCAGTGCTAGTCTTACCAGCCGGGGCACTGAAGCTTTCTTT
NA	TRBJ1-5	TRBV7-2	NA	CASSLASQNNQPQHF	TGTGCCAGCAGCTTAGCGTCACAAAATAATCAGCCCCAGCATTTT
NA	TRBJ2-7	TRBV6-5	NA	CASSYTGQLYEQYF	TGTGCCAGCAGTTACACTGGACAGCTTTACGAGCAGTACTTC
NA	TRBJ1-4	TRBV11-1	TRBD1	CASSPLDRPNEKLFF	TGTGCCAGCAGCCCACTGGACAGGCCGAATGAAAAACTGTTTTTT
few	TRBJ1-2	TRBV19	NA	CASSVVRDTLNYGYTF	TGTGCCAGTAGCGTCGTCCGGGACACTCTGAACTATGGCTACACCTTC
once	TRBJ2-7	TRBV6-8	NA	CASSFRGEEQYF	TGTGCCAGCAGCTTCCGCGGGGAGGAGCAGTACTTC
few	TRBJ1-5	TRBV4-2	TRBD1	CASSQVPIGQGGSNQPQHF	TGTGCCAGCAGCCAAGTACCCATCGGACAGGGGGGGAGCAATCAGCCCCAGCATTTT
NA	TRBJ1-1	TRBV16	NA	CASSRGRVTEAFF	TGTGCCAGCAGCCGGGGGCGTGTCACTGAAGCTTTCTTT
NA	TRBJ2-7	TRBV5-1	TRBD1	CASSSPTGQGVPHEQYF	TGCGCCAGCAGCTCCCCAACGGGACAGGGGGTTCCCCACGAGCAGTACTTC
NA	TRBJ2-2	TRBV5-1	NA	CASSLITARGGGELFF	TGCGCCAGCAGCTTGATTACCGCTAGGGGAGGTGGGGAGCTGTTTTTT
NA	TRBJ2-7	TRBV29-1	TRBD1	CSVGQGVGEQYF	TGCAGCGTGGGACAGGGGGTAGGTGAGCAGTACTTC
NA	TRBJ1-2	TRBV11-3	NA	CASSLNRAGVTF	TGTGCCAGCAGCTTAAACAGGGCCGGTGTCACCTTC
NA	TRBJ1-2	TRBV28	NA	CASSPGLGRPYGYTF	TGTGCCAGCAGTCCAGGACTGGGCAGGCCTTATGGCTACACCTTC
NA	TRBJ1-2	TRBV12-3/TRBV12-4	TRBD1	CASSLRGTDGYTF	TGTGCCAGCAGTTTACGGGGGACAGATGGCTACACCTTC
NA	TRBJ1-6	TRBV5-1	NA	CASSPRPGDNSPLHF	TGCGCCAGCAGCCCACGCCCGGGGGACAATTCACCCCTCCACTTT
NA	TRBJ1-2	TRBV9	TRBD1	CASSPPRWTGGDYGYTF	TGTGCCAGCAGCCCACCCCGTTGGACAGGGGGCGACTATGGCTACACCTTC
NA	TRBJ1-1	TRBV19	NA	CASSINPWTRGGVKPEAFF	TGTGCCAGTAGCATTAACCCGTGGACCCGCGGGGGCGTTAAGCCTGAAGCTTTCTTT
NA	TRBJ2-5	TRBV9	NA	CASSVAPGQETQYF	TGTGCCAGCAGCGTAGCCCCAGGCCAAGAGACCCAGTACTTC
NA	TRBJ2-3	TRBV3-1/TRBV3-2	NA	CASSYFRAKDTQYF	TGTGCCAGCAGCTACTTCAGGGCGAAAGATACGCAGTATTTT
NA	TRBJ1-2	TRBV5-1	TRBD1	CASSIGQGFGYTF	TGCGCCAGCAGCATTGGACAGGGTTTTGGCTACACCTTC
NA	TRBJ2-7	TRBV4-2	TRBD1	CASSQEGTVTYEQYF	TGTGCCAGCAGCCAAGAGGGGACAGTGACCTACGAGCAGTACTTC
NA	TRBJ1-2	TRBV4-2	NA	CASSQGPGPNYGYTF	TGTGCCAGCAGCCAGGGTCCGGGTCCTAACTATGGCTACACCTTC